The 26 T cell receptor beta chains below were found in one sample sequenced in a study of cytomegalovirus exposure and HLA in healthy donors. PCR amplification relied on 60 Vbeta primers (plus 13 Jbeta primers). The assay was immunoSEQ multiplex PCR, and TCRdb's table has in-frame clones only and misses some. The repertoire holds 150,000 to 200,000 clones, around 82% seen once, with 0.25% to 0.3% in the top ten. The sequenced material came from PBMCs. All receptors come from a boy aged 5-17 years in good health and CMV-seronegative.

In this sample, this clone turned up once. The V call is TRBV7-6, the J call TRBJ2-2; 11 bases line up with TRBD2. Germline CDR1 SGHVS, CDR2 FNYEAQ. Trimming took 5 bases from V and 2 from J; bases not matched to a gene: 4. The length of the CDR3 is 16 residues. The CDR3 sequence is CASSLGTSGNTGELFF. In DNA form, the CDR3 reads TGTGCCAGCAGCCTTGGGACTAGCGGAAACACCGGGGAGCTGTTTTTT.

The chain recombines TRBV7-8 with TRBJ1-1, with D maybe TRBD1 (6 bases). The length of the CDR3 is 14 residues. V lost 4 bases and J 7 bases, leaving 16 bases between the germline ends. CDR1 and CDR2 from the germline V gene are SGHVS and FQNEAQ. In nucleotides, the CDR3 is TGTGCCAGCAGCTCCGAAGTCAAGGGGGATGAAGCTTTCTTT. Its translation: CASSSEVKGDEAFF. Drawing the rest from reference TRBV7-8 and TRBJ1-1, the complete variable domain is GAGVSQSPRYKVAKRGQDVALRCDPISGHVSLFWYQQALGQGPEFLTYFQNEAQLDKSGLPSDRFFAERPEGSVSTLKIQRTQQEDSAVYLCASSSEVKGDEAFFGQGTRLTVV.

There are a few counts of this clone. The CDR3, as DNA: TGTGCCAGCAGTTACTCGGGGACAGGGGCCGAGCAGTACTTC. Translating it yields CASSYSGTGAEQYF. The chain carries TRBV6-5 and TRBJ2-7; TRBD1 aligns across 10 bases. J lost 6 bases, V lost 0 bases, and 2 bases had no gene match. The CDR3 loop spans 14 amino acids. Germline V gene lookup returns CDR1 MNHEY and CDR2 SVGAGI.

V is TRBV7-9 and J is TRBJ2-5; unclear D gene. The V end was cut by 3 bases, the J end by 4 bases, with 12 bases between. The CDR3 runs 14 residues. The germline gives CDR1 SEHNR, CDR2 FQNEAQ (reference sequence). CDR3 nucleotide sequence: TGTGCCAGCAGCTTCGGTCCCTCAGGAGAGACCCAGTACTTC. This translates into CASSFGPSGETQYF.

V usage is TRBV28 and J usage is TRBJ1-1, with TRBD1 as a possible D gene (5 bases). Looked up from germline, CDR1 is MDHEN and CDR2 is SYDVKM. The CDR3 contains 12 residues. Trimming cost V 11 bases and J 4 bases, with 14 bases left between them. CDR3 protein: CAGGWFGTEAFF. In DNA, the CDR3 is TGTGCCGGGGGGTGGTTTGGCACTGAAGCTTTCTTT.

This chain uses TRBV7-2 with TRBJ2-1; D is ambiguous. The germline CDR1 and CDR2 sequences are SGHTA and FQGNSA. The V end was cut by 5 bases, the J end by 7 bases, with 9 bases between. This CDR3 has 12 residues. CDR3 DNA: TGTGCCAGCAGCCGCCTAAGAAATGAGCAGTTCTTC. It codes for CASSRLRNEQFF. The whole variable domain, remainder taken from reference TRBV7-2 and TRBJ2-1, is GAGVSQSPSNKVTEKGKDVELRCDPISGHTALYWYRQSLGQGLEFLIYFQGNSAPDKSGLPSDRFSAERTGGSVSTLTIQRTQQEDSAVYLCASSRLRNEQFFGPGTRLTVL.

This sequence joins TRBV11-2 and TRBJ2-5; 8 nucleotides line up with TRBD1. The CDR3 is 16 amino acids. Trimming took 4 bases from V and 5 from J; bases not matched to a gene: 12. Germline lookup yields CDR1 SGHAT and CDR2 FQNNGV. The CDR3, as DNA: TGTGCCAGCAGCTCCGCACTGACAGGGGAAATTGAGACCCAGTACTTC. Translated: CASSSALTGEIETQYF.

The CDR3 nucleotides read TGCGCCAGCAGCTACCCTAGCGGGACGGACCCGGCAGGGAACACCGGGGAGCTGTTTTTT. Translation: CASSYPSGTDPAGNTGELFF. The chain uses TRBV5-1 and TRBJ2-2; 9 bases match TRBD2. CDR1 is SGHRS and CDR2 is YFSETQ in the germline V gene. This CDR3 comprises 20 residues. V dropped 3 bases and J dropped 1; count of bases not matched to a gene: 16. Looking up the rest from reference TRBV5-1 and TRBJ2-2 gives the full variable domain: KAGVTQTPRYLIKTRGQQVTLSCSPISGHRSVSWYQQTPGQGLQFLFEYFSETQRNKGNFPGRFSGRQFSNSRSEMNVSTLELGDSALYLCASSYPSGTDPAGNTGELFFGEGSRLTVL.

The chain carries TRBV7-9 and TRBJ2-1; no clear D gene. The CDR3 spans 10 residues. From germline, CDR1 is SEHNR and CDR2 FQNEAQ (reference sequence). V was trimmed by 3 bases and J by 9 bases, leaving 3 bases between them. CDR3 DNA: TGTGCCAGCAGCTTCGGTGAGCAGTTCTTC. Translating it yields CASSFGEQFF. Full variable domain (remainder filled in from reference TRBV7-9 and TRBJ2-1): DTGVSQNPRHKITKRGQNVTFRCDPISEHNRLYWYRQTLGQGPEFLTYFQNEAQLEKSRLLSDRFSAERPKGSFSTLEIQRTEQGDSAMYLCASSFGEQFFGPGTRLTVL.

The gene calls are TRBV6-1 and TRBJ1-5; D not resolved. The CDR3 runs to 14 residues. The V end lost 8 bases, the J end lost 3 bases, and 14 bases lay between the germline ends. Per the germline V gene, CDR1 is MNHNS and CDR2 is SASEGT. The CDR3 here is CASSKGRDNQPQHF. The CDR3 DNA is TGTGCCAGCTCAAAAGGACGGGACAATCAGCCCCAGCATTTT.

This chain's CDR3 is CSGRLMNTEAFF. The DNA of the CDR3 is TGCAGCGGGAGGCTCATGAACACTGAAGCTTTCTTT. The chain joins TRBV29-1 to TRBJ1-1; no firm D call. This CDR3 region has 12 residues. V lost 7 bases and J 0 bases, leaving 9 bases between the germline ends. Germline V CDR1 and CDR2: SQVTM, ANQGSEA.

Regarding this clone: This sample also contains other DNA sequences that code for the same CDR3. The chain recombines TRBV5-1 with TRBJ2-3, with D unresolved. V was trimmed by 0 bases and J by 3 bases, leaving 8 bases between them. The germline V gene has CDR1 SGHRS and CDR2 YFSETQ. This CDR3 contains 14 residues. DNA for the CDR3: TGCGCCAGCAGCTTGGAATCAGGAACAGATACGCAGTATTTT. It codes for CASSLESGTDTQYF.

The chain has TRBV5-6 and TRBJ2-7; 8 bases agree with TRBD1. Germline CDR1 SGHDT, CDR2 YYEEEE. The V gene end was trimmed by 0 bases and the J gene end by 8 bases; junction bases not matched to a gene: 10. This CDR3 comprises 15 residues. CDR3 loop: CASSLGTGYGEKQYF. DNA for the CDR3: TGTGCCAGCAGCTTGGGGACAGGGTATGGGGAGAAGCAGTACTTC. The full variable domain, completed using reference TRBV5-6 and TRBJ2-7, is DAGVTQSPTHLIKTRGQQVTLRCSPKSGHDTVSWYQQALGQGPQFIFQYYEEEERQRGNFPDRFSGHQFPNYSSELNVNALLLGDSALYLCASSLGTGYGEKQYFGPGTRLTVT.

This chain joins TRBV25-1 and TRBJ2-7, with TRBD2 as a possible D gene (5 bases). The V end lost 0 bases, the J end lost 6 bases, and 15 bases lay between the germline ends. Per the germline V gene, CDR1 is MGHDK and CDR2 is SYGVNS. The CDR3 covers 15 residues. In nucleotides, the CDR3 is TGTGCCAGCAGTGAATACGGCCCGTGGGAGTCCGAGCAGTACTTC. As protein: CASSEYGPWESEQYF.

V and J are TRBV5-1 and TRBJ2-3, with TRBD2 identical over 11 bases. CDR1 and CDR2 from the germline V gene are SGHRS and YFSETQ. The CDR3 spans 17 residues. With V trimmed by 3 bases and J by 5 bases, 11 bases remained unmatched. The CDR3 coding sequence is TGCGCCAGCAGCTCCTTAGCGGGGGGGCTGAATGGAGATACGCAGTATTTT. Encoded protein: CASSSLAGGLNGDTQYF.

This CDR3 reads CASSPPPSGGPYEQYF. CDR3 in DNA: TGTGCCAGCAGTCCCCCCCCTAGCGGAGGGCCTTACGAGCAGTACTTC. V and J are TRBV27 and TRBJ2-7; 7 bases match TRBD2. Germline V CDR1 and CDR2: MNHEY, SMNVEV (reference sequence). The CDR3 is made up of 16 amino acids. J was trimmed by 4 bases and V by 5 bases; bases with no gene match: 14.

This chain joins TRBV4-2 and TRBJ2-5, with 8 bases aligning to TRBD2. There are 16 residues in the CDR3. The junction had 3 bases not matched to a gene; V was cut back by 0 bases and J by 0 bases. Germline CDR1 reads LGHNA; CDR2 reads YNFKEQ. The CDR3 sequence is CASSQDSSGYQETQYF. In DNA form, the CDR3 reads TGTGCCAGCAGCCAAGATTCTAGCGGGTACCAAGAGACCCAGTACTTC.

V and J are TRBV5-1 and TRBJ2-3; 7 nucleotides line up with TRBD2. The CDR3 loop spans 14 amino acids. Germline V lookup: CDR1 SGHRS, CDR2 YFSETQ. The junction had 7 bases not matched to a gene; V was cut back by 5 bases and J by 4 bases. CDR3 sequence reads: CASRYGLDADTQYF. The DNA of the CDR3 is TGCGCCAGCAGATACGGACTAGACGCAGATACGCAGTATTTT.

The V call is TRBV27, the J call TRBJ2-2; D not resolved. The CDR3 loop spans 12 amino acids. From germline, CDR1 is MNHEY and CDR2 SMNVEV (reference sequence). Trimming took off 6 bases at V and 8 bases at J, with 10 bases between the two ends. CDR3 region: CASSPAAGELFF. The CDR3 nucleotides are TGTGCCAGCAGCCCCGCCGCGGGGGAGCTGTTTTTT.

The chain employs TRBV29-1 and TRBJ2-1; 8 nucleotides align to TRBD2. The CDR3 consists of 14 residues. Trimming took 6 bases from V and 5 from J; bases not matched to a gene: 9. Germline CDR1 reads SQVTM; CDR2 reads ANQGSEA. The CDR3 sequence is CSVTSGPWNNEQFF. The CDR3 DNA sequence: TGCAGCGTAACTAGCGGCCCCTGGAACAATGAGCAGTTCTTC.

The chain joins TRBV27 to TRBJ2-3, with TRBD1 matching 7 bases. The CDR3 is 16 residues long. The V gene's germline CDR1 is MNHEY and CDR2 SMNVEV (reference sequence). V shed 4 bases and J 3 bases; nucleotides not matched to a gene: 10. CDR3 sequence reads: CASSSYRGEGTDTQYF. In DNA form, the CDR3 reads TGTGCCAGCAGTTCGTACAGGGGAGAAGGAACAGATACGCAGTATTTT.

This chain links TRBV7-3 with TRBJ2-7; TRBD2 agrees at 7 bases. Trimming at V came to 5 bases and at J to 0 bases, leaving 7 bases not matched to a gene. The CDR3 extends over 15 amino acids. CDR1 and CDR2 from the germline V gene are SGHTA and FQGTGA. The CDR3 DNA follows: TGTGCCAGCAGCACAGGCGGGGGAAGCTCCTACGAGCAGTACTTC. Protein: CASSTGGGSSYEQYF.

The J gene is TRBJ1-4, the V gene TRBV7-8; D not certain. From germline, CDR1 is SGHVS and CDR2 FQNEAQ. Trimming took off 1 base at V and 0 bases at J, with 9 bases between the two ends. This CDR3 comprises 16 residues. This CDR3 reads CASSLGSPTTNEKLFF. In DNA, the CDR3 is TGTGCCAGCAGCTTAGGTAGCCCCACAACTAATGAAAAACTGTTTTTT. The full variable domain, with the rest looked up from reference TRBV7-8 and TRBJ1-4, is GAGVSQSPRYKVAKRGQDVALRCDPISGHVSLFWYQQALGQGPEFLTYFQNEAQLDKSGLPSDRFFAERPEGSVSTLKIQRTQQEDSAVYLCASSLGSPTTNEKLFFGSGTQLSVL.

The chain combines TRBV5-6 with TRBJ2-2; D possibly corresponds to TRBD2 (6 bases). Germline CDR1 is SGHDT and CDR2 is YYEEEE. V was clipped by 4 bases and J by 13 bases, with 20 bases between them. This CDR3 has 14 residues. In DNA form, the CDR3 reads TGTGCCAGCAGCCACCGCGGGGAGAGTTCGGGGCTGTTTTTT. Translation gives CASSHRGESSGLFF. Complete variable domain (other parts from reference TRBV5-6 and TRBJ2-2): DAGVTQSPTHLIKTRGQQVTLRCSPKSGHDTVSWYQQALGQGPQFIFQYYEEEERQRGNFPDRFSGHQFPNYSSELNVNALLLGDSALYLCASSHRGESSGLFFGEGSRLTVL.

The chain links TRBV5-1 to TRBJ2-3; the match to TRBD2 covers 8 bases. The CDR3 runs 16 residues. With 4 bases clipped from V and 3 bases from J, the junction kept 10 bases outside the gene matches. Germline-derived CDR1 and CDR2 are SGHRS and YFSETQ. CDR3 in DNA: TGCGCCAGCAGCCCCCGACTAGCGAGGAGGACAGATACGCAGTATTTT. This sequence encodes CASSPRLARRTDTQYF.

The gene calls are TRBV7-9 and TRBJ2-2; 12 bases align to TRBD2. Germline V lookup: CDR1 SEHNR, CDR2 FQNEAQ (reference sequence). V trimming: 5 bases; J trimming: 4 bases; junction bases outside the gene matches: 5. The CDR3 runs to 16 residues. CDR3 DNA sequence: TGTGCCAGCAGCCTGACTAGCGGGGGACCCACCGGGGAGCTGTTTTTT. Protein sequence: CASSLTSGGPTGELFF.